These 10 T cell receptor beta chains were all obtained from the same sample, sequenced in a study of shared clonotypes between healthy human individuals. Assay: immunoSEQ multiplex PCR; the TCRdb copy retains only in-frame clones and omits some. The sample carries 180,000 or so clones, roughly 93% recorded once. The sample taken for sequencing was naive CD4+ T cells sorted from blood. The subset: CD45RA+ positively selected. The receptors derive from a woman under 40 in good health.

The V gene is TRBV27, the J gene TRBJ2-5, with 7 bases matching TRBD2. The J call may be faulty, since TRBJ2-7 better matches the DNA end. CDR3 length equals 13 residues. CDR1 and CDR2 from the germline V gene are MNHEY and SMNVEV (reference sequence). CDR3 sequence (DNA): TGTGCCAGCAGGAAAGCGGGGCACTACGAGCAGTACTTC. Protein: CASRKAGHYEQYF.

This rearrangement joins TRBV28 to TRBJ2-1; 7 bases map to TRBD1. With V trimmed by 5 bases and J by 2 bases, 6 bases remained unmatched. The CDR3 has 15 residues. Germline CDR1 is MDHEN and CDR2 is SYDVKM. CDR3 nucleotides: TGTGCCAGCAGTATGACAGGGTTCGCCTACAATGAGCAGTTCTTC. Amino acids: CASSMTGFAYNEQFF.

The CDR3 DNA reads TGTGCCAGCAGCGTTGAGGGTGCGAGCACCGGGGAGCTGTTTTTT. Its translation is CASSVEGASTGELFF. V and J are TRBV9 and TRBJ2-2, with D perhaps matching TRBD2 (5 bases). The CDR3 has 15 amino acids. The V and J ends lost 2 bases and 4 bases respectively, with 12 bases between them. Germline CDR1 and CDR2: SGDLS and YYNGEE.

The chain uses TRBV2 and TRBJ1-2; no definite D call. Germline V CDR1 and CDR2: SNHLY, FYNNEI. CDR3 length equals 14 residues. Trimming pared 6 bases from V and 2 bases from J, leaving 13 bases between. The CDR3 coding sequence is TGTGCCAGCAGCGTTCTCTTCTCCAACTATGGCTACACCTTC. Its translation is CASSVLFSNYGYTF.

This rearrangement joins TRBV19 to TRBJ2-5; D could derive from TRBD1 or TRBD2 (6 bases each). The end of the DNA aligns better with TRBJ2-7, so the J call may be wrong. This CDR3 is 14 amino acids long. Germline values: CDR1 LNHDA, CDR2 SQIVND (reference sequence). The CDR3: CATSRGDHSYEQYF. DNA of the CDR3: TGTGCGACCTCAAGGGGGGATCACTCCTACGAGCAGTACTTC.

V usage is TRBV2 and J usage is TRBJ2-7; 8 bases fit TRBD1. CDR1 SNHLY and CDR2 FYNNEI come from the germline V gene. The ends lost 11 bases at V and 12 bases at J; junction bases unmatched: 15. This CDR3 comprises 12 residues. CDR3 residues: CASSVQGRGLYF. CDR3 sequence (DNA): TGTGCCTCCTCGGTGCAGGGCAGGGGGCTGTACTTC. The variable domain in full, completed from reference TRBV2 and TRBJ2-7, reads EPEVTQTPSHQVTQMGQEVILRCVPISNHLYFYWYRQILGQKVEFLVSFYNNEISEKSEIFDDQFSVERPDGSNFTLKIRSTKLEDSAMYFCASSVQGRGLYFGPGTRLTVT.

This clone showed up just once. A junction end diverges from the germline sequence, so it may reflect a read error. The chain is built from TRBV29-1 and TRBJ2-7, with 9 positions matching TRBD1. In germline, CDR1 is SQVTM, CDR2 ANQGSEA. CDR3 length equals 13 residues. As DNA, the CDR3 is TGCAGCGTTGGACAGGGGGAAACCTACAAGCAGTACTTC. Amino acid sequence: CSVGQGETYKQYF.

The chain joins TRBV4-2 to TRBJ1-1; 8 bases map to TRBD1. The CDR3 sequence is 17 residues long. V lost 0 bases and J lost 3; bases outside the gene matches: 9. The germline CDR1 and CDR2 sequences are LGHNA and YNFKEQ. The CDR3 DNA reads TGTGCCAGCAGCCAAGACCGACAGGGGATGGGGGACACTGAAGCTTTCTTT. This gives the protein CASSQDRQGMGDTEAFF.

V is TRBV28 and J is TRBJ2-5; D may correspond to TRBD1 or TRBD2 (5 bases each). Near its end, the DNA agrees better with TRBJ2-7, so the J call may be wrong. There are 18 residues in the CDR3. Germline lookup yields CDR1 MDHEN and CDR2 SYDVKM. CDR3 protein: CASSPVTGQGPNPYEQYF. In DNA form, the CDR3 reads TGTGCCAGCAGTCCAGTTACAGGTCAGGGACCGAACCCCTACGAGCAGTACTTC.

The V call is TRBV30, the J call TRBJ2-5, with TRBD2 identical over 14 bases. Germline V lookup: CDR1 GTSNPN, CDR2 SVGIG (reference sequence). Germline trimming cut 2 bases from V and 11 bases from J; bases unmatched to any gene: 19. This CDR3 is built from 18 residues. This CDR3 reads CAWSFGTALGLAGARQYF. The CDR3, as DNA: TGTGCCTGGAGTTTCGGGACAGCTTTGGGACTAGCGGGAGCTCGGCAGTACTTC.